This is a list of T cell receptor beta chains from one sample in a study of lung T cells in sarcoidosis with Löfgren's syndrome. TCRdb analysed the reads with MiXCR anew, one entry per CDR3 protein. The data show tens of thousands of distinct CDR3 sequences, around 20% seen once. The sample consisted of CD4+ T cells from PBMCs. The receptors stem from a human donor with sarcoidosis (Löfgren's syndrome or another form), or a control subject (not recorded which). The CDR3 runs from the conserved cysteine through the conserved F or W. D genes are given only for firm matches. Some rows have no size entry. The others give once, few or many, or a class for an expanded clone.

v_call,d_call,j_call,clone_size,cdr3_aa,cdr3_nt
TRBV3-1,-,TRBJ2-1,-,CASSQAGCLFF,TGTGCCAGCAGCCAAGCGGGATGCCTTTTCTTC
TRBV20-1,TRBD1,TRBJ1-2,-,CSASQGGDFNGYTF,TGCAGTGCTTCTCAGGGGGGGGATTTTAATGGCTACACCTTC
TRBV9,-,TRBJ2-5,-,CASSVEGETQYF,TGTGCCAGCAGCGTAGAGGGGGAGACCCAGTACTTC
TRBV4-2,-,TRBJ1-4,-,CASSQTGQSTNEKLFF,TGTGCCAGCAGCCAGACCGGACAGTCAACTAATGAAAAACTGTTTTTT
TRBV27,TRBD2,TRBJ2-3,few,CASSLFPGLAGGPGDTQYF,TGTGCCAGCAGTTTATTCCCGGGACTAGCGGGAGGGCCGGGGGATACGCAGTATTTT
TRBV20-1,TRBD2,TRBJ2-1,many,CSARTTGLAGSYNEQFF,TGCAGTGCTAGGACAACCGGACTAGCGGGATCCTACAATGAGCAGTTCTTC
TRBV4-2,TRBD2,TRBJ2-1,few,CASSQDLSGAYNEQFF,TGTGCCAGCAGCCAAGATCTTAGCGGGGCATACAATGAGCAGTTCTTC
TRBV30,-,TRBJ1-1,-,CAWTGRVFMNTEAFF,TGTGCCTGGACCGGCAGGGTTTTCATGAACACTGAAGCTTTCTTT
TRBV6-6,-,TRBJ1-5,many,CASSYSNNQPQHF,TGTGCCAGCAGTTACAGCAACAATCAGCCCCAGCATTTT
TRBV7-2,TRBD2,TRBJ2-3,-,CASSLTGTRGPDTQYF,TGTGCCAGCAGCCTTACAGGGACTAGAGGCCCAGATACGCAGTATTTT
TRBV20-1,-,TRBJ2-2,many,CSARVSTVSELFF,TGCAGTGCTAGAGTCTCGACTGTTTCGGAGCTGTTTTTT
TRBV28,TRBD2,TRBJ2-1,many,CASSSNPLAVSSYNEQFF,TGTGCCAGCAGTTCCAACCCACTAGCGGTGAGCTCCTACAATGAGCAGTTCTTC
TRBV5-4,TRBD1,TRBJ2-5,few,CASSFQGARETQYF,TGTGCCAGCAGCTTCCAGGGGGCGCGGGAGACCCAGTACTTC
TRBV2,-,TRBJ2-5,few,CASTSGFQETQYF,TGTGCCAGCACTTCGGGTTTCCAAGAGACCCAGTACTTC
TRBV27,TRBD2,TRBJ2-5,many,CASSSFQAGSRTQYF,TGTGCCAGCAGTTCCTTCCAAGCGGGATCTCGAACCCAGTACTTC
TRBV25-1,-,TRBJ2-3,many,CASSERGGTYTDTQYF,TGTGCCAGCAGTGAAAGAGGGGGAACTTACACAGATACGCAGTATTTT
TRBV7-2,TRBD1,TRBJ2-1,many,CASSSPGTGGYNEQFF,TGTGCCAGCAGCTCACCCGGGACAGGGGGATACAATGAGCAGTTCTTC
TRBV7-2,TRBD2,TRBJ2-5,many,CASRNPGLAGAETQYF,TGTGCCAGCAGAAATCCGGGACTAGCGGGAGCGGAGACCCAGTACTTC
TRBV4-1,-,TRBJ2-1,-,CASSQESVTTHIEQLF,TGCGCCAGCAGCCAAGAGAGCGTGACTACGCATATTGAGCAGTTATTC
TRBV6-1,-,TRBJ2-7,few,CASSPWGSSYEQYF,TGTGCCAGCAGCCCGTGGGGGAGCTCCTACGAGCAGTACTTC
TRBV6-2/TRBV6-3,-,TRBJ1-1,medium-sized,CASSLPPSRKKNTEAFF,TGTGCCAGCAGTTTACCGCCCTCCCGGAAAAAGAACACTGAAGCTTTCTTT
TRBV28,TRBD2,TRBJ2-7,many,CASSFARTSGAREQYF,TGTGCCAGCAGTTTCGCTCGGACTAGCGGGGCCCGAGAGCAGTACTTC
TRBV20-1,-,TRBJ1-1,many,CSLKRGGLDTEAFF,TGCAGCCTCAAGAGGGGGGGCCTGGACACTGAAGCTTTCTTT
TRBV14,TRBD1,TRBJ2-1,-,CASSQMDRYYNEQFF,TGTGCCAGCAGCCAAATGGACAGGTATTACAATGAGCAGTTCTTC
TRBV20-1,TRBD2,TRBJ2-4,many,CSADSSGRWSGAKNIQYF,TGCAGTGCTGACTCTAGCGGGAGGTGGTCTGGGGCCAAAAACATTCAGTACTTC
TRBV6-2/TRBV6-3,-,TRBJ2-1,many,CASSYFTEQFF,TGTGCCAGCAGTTACTTTACCGAGCAGTTCTTC
TRBV7-2,-,TRBJ2-3,many,CASSLVAGATSTDTQYF,TGTGCCAGCAGCTTAGTAGCCGGAGCCACTAGCACAGATACGCAGTATTTT
TRBV27,TRBD2,TRBJ2-1,many,CASSLAGGTTWNEQFF,TGTGCCAGCAGTTTAGCGGGGGGAACCACCTGGAATGAGCAGTTCTTC
TRBV7-2,-,TRBJ2-3,many,CASSLSSSDTQYF,TGTGCCAGCAGCTTATCATCGTCAGATACGCAGTATTTT